This entry is about one TCR beta chain. This sample is part of a study of blood T cell repertoires in COVID-19. Study-level information: Acute and convalescent COVID-19 samples came from the United States, Italy and Spain. T cells, B-cell-depleted T cells, or PBMCs provided the cDNA or gDNA that served as material.

Germline CDR1 reads MNHEY; CDR2 reads SVGEGT. This CDR3 has 13 residues. Trimming removed 0 bases from V and 6 bases from J, with 6 bases in between. Original methodology: The authors estimated nucleated cell counts from reference gene primer amplification. Here immunoSEQ multiplex PCR was the method, and the copy in TCRdb shows in-frame clones only, minus some. The V and J calls and the clone size are those of that table, but D and trimming were determined from the DNA. The sample yields approximately 89,000 clones, about 83% seen once. The receptor comes from a human donor in a cohort sampled during active COVID-19. Specimen: peripheral blood. V is TRBV6-2 or TRBV6-3 and J is TRBJ1-5; the D is unclear. DNA for the CDR3: TGTGCCAGCAGTTACTCGACGGGTCAGCCCCAGCATTTT. Protein: CASSYSTGQPQHF.